Following are 6 T cell receptor beta chains from one sample sequenced in a study of blood T cells in healthy people across ages. Primers used in a second PCR of roughly 6 to 11 cycles were a sample-barcoded 5' primer and a J-beta primer mix. TCRdb re-derived calls from the 5' RACE reads in MiXCR, one entry per CDR3 protein. The data hold 750,000 to 1,000,000 distinct CDR3 sequences, with approximately 32% observed a single time. This sample was shared with a second study, whose subject was T cells of mothers and their children.

Sample: blood. Receptors were obtained from a woman in her thirties or forties in good health.

The V and J genes are TRBV6-6 and TRBJ1-1; D unresolved. The germline CDR1 and CDR2 sequences are MNHNY and SVGAGI (reference sequence). V was clipped by 5 bases and J by 4 bases, with 8 bases between them. The CDR3 spans 12 residues. CDR3 loop: CASSRDTTEAFF. As DNA, the CDR3 is TGTGCCAGCAGTCGAGACACCACTGAAGCTTTCTTT.

This clonotype was found a few times. V and J are TRBV6-5 and TRBJ2-2; D unresolved. The length of the CDR3 is 16 residues. Trimming removed 5 bases at V and 0 bases at J, with 13 bases between. Germline values: CDR1 MNHEY, CDR2 SVGAGI. The CDR3 DNA sequence: TGTGCCAGCAGTCCCAATAGGAACCCGAACACCGGGGAGCTGTTTTTT. Amino acid sequence: CASSPNRNPNTGELFF.

The table lists this clonotype with many counts. CDR3 bases: TGTGCCAGCTCACCAACCCAGGGTGGTGAGCAGTTCTTC. Translated, it gives CASSPTQGGEQFF. The chain employs TRBV18 and TRBJ2-1; D is perhaps TRBD1 (5 bases). The CDR3 runs to 13 residues. CDR1 and CDR2 (germline): KGHSH, LQKENI. V lost 2 bases, J lost 9 bases, and 11 bases lay in between.

The table lists this clonotype with a count of one. The rearrangement joins TRBV2 to TRBJ2-7, with a possible D match to TRBD1 (5 bases). Trimming removed 4 bases at V and 0 bases at J, with 10 bases between. Germline V gene data show CDR1 as SNHLY and CDR2 as FYNNEI. This CDR3 is 14 amino acids long. The DNA of the CDR3 is TGTGCCAGCAGTGGAATAGGGGACTCCTACGAGCAGTACTTC. Encoded protein: CASSGIGDSYEQYF. Based on the CDR3 plus reference TRBV2 and TRBJ2-7, the full variable domain is EPEVTQTPSHQVTQMGQEVILRCVPISNHLYFYWYRQILGQKVEFLVSFYNNEISEKSEIFDDQFSVERPDGSNFTLKIRSTKLEDSAMYFCASSGIGDSYEQYFGPGTRLTVT.

J is TRBJ2-3 and V is TRBV6-6, with D possibly being TRBD2 (5 bases). The ends were cut back, 7 bases at V and 0 bases at J, with 8 bases in the middle. CDR1 is MNHNY, CDR2 SVGAGI, per germline (reference sequence). The CDR3 totals 13 residues. This chain's CDR3 is CASNEGSTDTQYF. The CDR3 DNA reads TGTGCCAGCAATGAGGGCAGCACAGATACGCAGTATTTT.

The chain links TRBV4-1 to TRBJ2-1; 11 positions agree with TRBD2. The CDR3 is made up of 16 amino acids. The germline CDR1 and CDR2 sequences are MGHRA and YSYEKL. Unmatched junction bases numbered 10, after V lost 4 bases and J lost 8 bases. In DNA form, the CDR3 reads TGCGCCAGCAGCCTATCCCCCGGGACTAGCGGCGATGAGCAGTTCTTC. This sequence encodes CASSLSPGTSGDEQFF.